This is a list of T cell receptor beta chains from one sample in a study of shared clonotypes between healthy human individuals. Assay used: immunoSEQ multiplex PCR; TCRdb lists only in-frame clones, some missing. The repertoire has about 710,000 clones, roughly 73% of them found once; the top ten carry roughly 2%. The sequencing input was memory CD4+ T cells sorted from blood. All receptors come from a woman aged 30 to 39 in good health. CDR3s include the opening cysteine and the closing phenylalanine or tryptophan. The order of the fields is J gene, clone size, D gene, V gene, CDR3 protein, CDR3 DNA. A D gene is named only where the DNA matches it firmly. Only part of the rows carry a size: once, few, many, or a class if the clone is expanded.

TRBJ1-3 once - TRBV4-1 CASSQRFPGVINTIYF TGCGCCAGCAGCCAAAGATTCCCAGGGGTAATAAACACCATATATTTT
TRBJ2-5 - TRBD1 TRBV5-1 CASSLGNTGTGEYERYF TGCGCCAGCAGCTTAGGTAACACCGGGACAGGGGAGTACGAGCGGTACTTC
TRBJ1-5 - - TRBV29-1 CSVEDITTGVYQPQHF TGCAGCGTTGAAGATATCACCACAGGAGTATATCAGCCCCAGCATTTT
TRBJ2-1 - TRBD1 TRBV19 CASSRGPGQGNEQFF TGTGCCAGTAGTAGAGGACCGGGACAGGGCAATGAGCAGTTCTTC
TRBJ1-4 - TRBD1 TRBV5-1 CASSSHKQGGNEKLFF TGCGCCAGCAGCTCACACAAACAGGGGGGGAATGAAAAACTGTTTTTT
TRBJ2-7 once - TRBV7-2 CASSLAPKLRGSWFEQYF TGTGCCAGCAGCTTAGCGCCGAAATTGAGGGGGTCGTGGTTTGAGCAGTACTTC
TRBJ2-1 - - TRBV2 CASSPRGGPSEQFF TGTGCCAGCAGTCCCAGGGGAGGGCCGTCTGAGCAGTTCTTC
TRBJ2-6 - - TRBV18 CASSPPRSSGANVLTF TGTGCCAGCTCACCCCCTAGAAGCTCTGGGGCCAACGTCCTGACTTTC
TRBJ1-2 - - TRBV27 CASSLKGYYGYTF TGTGCCAGCAGTTTAAAGGGGTACTATGGCTACACCTTC
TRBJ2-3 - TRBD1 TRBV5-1 CASSINQVDRSTQYF TGCGCCAGCAGCATCAACCAAGTGGACAGGTCGACGCAGTATTTT